This T cell receptor beta chain appears in the sequencing data of a study of PD-L1 blockade in urothelial cancer. Looking at the study overall: The year 2014 saw patients start atezolizumab, 1,200 mg intravenously every 3 weeks. Treatment start was followed by blood analysis at 3 weeks (second dose) and again at 6 weeks.

Study results and caveats: It was durable-benefit patients whose tumor-associated blood clones expanded more at 3 weeks.

Notes on this clone: As yet, its antigen is unknown.

TCR analog templates of synthetic origin were spiked into each PCR. Only in-frame clones appear in the TCRdb table, and some are missing; sequencing was by immunoSEQ multiplex PCR. Found here are 35,000 or so clones, more than 70% of them singletons; the top ten hold about a sixth. The origin of this receptor is a man aged 55-75 years with urothelial cancer. The sample here was PBMCs, taken around atezolizumab (anti-PD-L1) treatment.

The CDR3 here is CASSLPLSALEDTEAFF. The CDR3 bases are TGTGCCAGCAGCTTACCCCTATCGGCGCTGGAGGACACTGAAGCTTTCTTT. V and J are TRBV7-2 and TRBJ1-1, with no clear D. V lost 2 bases and J lost 3, with 19 bases in between. The germline gives CDR1 SGHTA, CDR2 FQGNSA. CDR3 length: 17 residues.